Described below is a single TCR beta chain sequence and its context. Its antigen remains unknown. This sample stems from a study of T-cell memory formation after mild COVID-19. General study results and limits: Clones that shrank (day 15 to 85) were balanced CD4/CD8, whereas later expanders leaned CD4+.

Constant-segment primers were used for 5'RACE, and the resulting TCR alpha and TCR beta cDNA libraries carried sample barcodes and UMIs. TCRdb fed the 5' RACE reads into MiXCR, producing one record per CDR3 protein. The sample contains a few hundred thousand distinct CDR3 sequences, around 19% of which appear only once. The source is a man aged 18 to 29 who had mild COVID-19 (a few samples of this study predate the infection). Cell type and time point are not known. Sequenced: PBMCs or a T cell subset sorted from them (not recorded which).

CDR3 residues: CASSLNRASSYNSPLHF. The DNA of the CDR3 is TGTGCCAGCAGTCTCAACAGGGCTAGCTCCTATAATTCACCCCTCCACTTT. This chain links TRBV6-5 with TRBJ1-6, with a tentative D call TRBD1 (6 bases). CDR3 size: 17 residues. Trimming took off 5 bases at V and 0 bases at J, with 14 bases between the two ends. Germline lookup yields CDR1 MNHEY and CDR2 SVGAGI.